This T cell receptor beta chain was profiled in a study of vaccination and CD4 T cells after COVID-19. Whole-study context: Either a CEFX pool, an HIV-1 Nef pool, or no peptide was added to control cultures.

Treatment described: approximately 9-day PBMC culture with coronavirus spike peptide pools or control peptides (ViraFEST assay). Sequenced with the Oncomine TCR Beta short-read assay was DNA taken from cultured CD4+ T cells. Genomic DNA was isolated from cultured CD4+ T cells. Each CDR3 protein gets one entry after TCRdb re-called the PCR reads with MiXCR. This table has about 19,000 distinct CDR3 sequences, 55% appearing once. In regard to this clonotype: Its target is not known.

Per the germline V gene, CDR1 is MNHNS and CDR2 is SASEGT. This CDR3 region has 15 residues. Trimming left V 6 bases short and J 4 bases short, with 18 bases between. Overall study findings and caveats: With convalescent patients, a median roughly 88% of reactive clones emerged solely after vaccination.

This receptor was obtained from a human donor who had recovered from COVID-19. Source material: CD4+ T cells from blood, cultured in vitro. The chain carries TRBV6-1 and TRBJ1-2; D remains unclear. This chain's CDR3 is CASSQGSGVTYGYTF. The CDR3, as DNA: TGTGCCAGCAGCCAAGGCTCTGGGGTCACCTATGGCTACACCTTC.